The sequence of this TCR beta chain was determined in a study of T cells in Graves' hyperthyroidism and ophthalmopathy. Study-level background: Staff took peripheral blood when the initial diagnosis was made, before any treatment began.

Lactation, pregnancy, other autoimmune disease or uncontrolled infection excluded patients. Orbital computed tomography, thyroid ultrasound, serum thyroxine and TRAb, and clinical symptoms together informed the diagnoses. Template material for amplifying TCR beta CDR3 regions consisted of RNA transcripts. First-round RT-PCR targeting the TCR CDR3 was performed with the HTBI primer set. In TCRdb, the multiplex PCR reads were re-called with MiXCR into one record per CDR3 protein. The sample contains about 350,000 distinct CDR3 sequences, roughly an eighth of which appear only once. Study observations and caveats: Ophthalmopathy, as predicted by the model, came a median around 6.7 months after the prediction.

This clonotype has at least ten counts. The antigen remains undetermined. CDR3 length: 13 amino acids. In germline, CDR1 is MDHEN, CDR2 SYDVKM. The V end lost 7 bases, the J end lost 2 bases, and 11 bases lay between the germline ends. The sequencing sample was made of blood. The genes are TRBV28 and TRBJ1-2; D is unclear. The TCR was taken from a woman aged 40 to 50 with Graves' ophthalmopathy. CDR3 region: CASTLDGNYGYTF. For the CDR3, the DNA is TGTGCCAGCACCCTAGACGGAAACTATGGCTACACCTTC.